The 12 T cell receptor beta chains below come from one sample, sequenced in a study of CD8+CD57+ T cells in acquired aplastic anemia. The template for TCR beta VDJ and CDR3 sequence profiling was genomic DNA. TCRdb ran MiXCR on the reads and lists one entry per CDR3 protein. The sample lists fewer than 200,000 distinct CDR3 sequences, 55% to 80% seen once, with under 60% in the top ten. The sequencing input was sorted CD4+, CD8+, or CD8+CD57+ T cells (not recorded which) from PBMCs. The receptors shown here come from a human donor in good health.

The chain joins TRBV20-1 to TRBJ2-7, with D possibly matching TRBD1 (5 bases). This CDR3 contains 14 residues. Germline V CDR1 and CDR2: DFQATT, SNEGSKA (reference sequence). Trimming removed 5 bases at V and 0 bases at J, with 14 bases between. CDR3 loop: CSAETALSSYEQYF. The CDR3 nucleotides are TGCAGTGCTGAGACAGCGCTGAGCTCCTACGAGCAGTACTTC.

This sequence joins TRBV6-1 and TRBJ2-1; D possibly matches TRBD1 or TRBD2 (5 bases each). The V gene's germline CDR1 is MNHNS and CDR2 SASEGT. Trimming left V 5 bases short and J 0 bases short, with 17 bases between. This CDR3 spans 17 amino acids. CDR3 region: CASSYSYTRGSYNEQFF. The CDR3 DNA reads TGTGCCAGCAGTTACTCTTATACGAGGGGCTCCTACAATGAGCAGTTCTTC.

This chain uses TRBV12-3 or TRBV12-4 with TRBJ1-2, with D perhaps TRBD1 (5 bases). V lost 6 bases and J 4 bases, leaving 12 bases between the germline ends. The CDR3 extends over 13 amino acids. CDR3 bases: TGTGCCAGCAGCCCCGACGGGACCTATGGCTACACCTTC. This codes for CASSPDGTYGYTF.

This clonotype has more than one count but fewer than ten. The chain uses TRBV20-1 and TRBJ2-1; D is unclear. Looked up from germline, CDR1 is DFQATT and CDR2 is SNEGSKA (reference sequence). Trimming removed 3 bases from V and 0 bases from J, with 6 bases in between. The CDR3 is made up of 13 amino acids. For the CDR3, the DNA is TGCAGTGCTAGCGGTGCCTCCTACAATGAGCAGTTCTTC. It specifies CSASGASYNEQFF.

A single count supports this clonotype. The chain recombines TRBV12-3 or TRBV12-4 with TRBJ2-7; D is uncertain. This CDR3 comprises 12 residues. Trimming left V 6 bases short and J 0 bases short, with 6 bases between. This CDR3 is CASSENSYEQYF. In DNA form, the CDR3 reads TGTGCCAGCAGCGAGAACTCCTACGAGCAGTACTTC.

The chain carries TRBV20-1 and TRBJ1-1; D is uncertain. CDR1 and CDR2 (germline): DFQATT, SNEGSKA (reference sequence). CDR3 size: 12 residues. V dropped 7 bases and J dropped 3 bases, with 12 bases sitting between them. The CDR3 sequence: CSGRQRYTEAFF. Written as DNA, the CDR3 is TGCAGTGGGAGGCAGAGGTACACTGAAGCTTTCTTT.

Points on this clonotype: Germline is not matched at one junction end, which may reflect a read error. The chain joins TRBV7-4 to TRBJ1-5, with a possible D match to TRBD1 (5 bases). CDR3 length equals 16 residues. CDR1 and CDR2 from the germline V gene are SGHVT and SQSDAQ. For the CDR3, the DNA is TGTGTCAGCAGCTTGCCCCGTCAGGGTAGCAATCAGCCCCAGCATTTT. Encoded protein: CVSSLPRQGSNQPQHF. The full variable domain, completed using reference TRBV7-4 and TRBJ1-5, is GAGVSQSPRYKVAKRGRDVALRCDSISGHVTLYWYRQTLGQGSEVLTYSQSDAQRDKSGRPSGRFSAERPERSVSTLKIQRTEQGDSAVYLCVSSLPRQGSNQPQHFGDGTRLSIL.

This rearrangement joins TRBV5-1 to TRBJ1-1; 8 positions match TRBD1. The V and J ends lost 1 base and 1 base, in that order; junction bases with no gene match: 6. The CDR3 spans 16 residues. The V gene's germline CDR1 is SGHRS and CDR2 YFSETQ. The CDR3 is CASSLPEGQANTEAFF. In DNA, the CDR3 is TGCGCCAGCAGCTTGCCGGAGGGACAGGCGAACACTGAAGCTTTCTTT.

A note on this clonotype: Sequence at one end of the junction differs from germline and may be a read error. The chain recombines TRBV7-2 with TRBJ1-1; no clear D gene. The germline V gene encodes CDR1 SGHTA and CDR2 FQGNSA. The CDR3 runs to 11 residues. The DNA for the CDR3 is TGTGCCGGCAGCTTAGCAGGTGAAGCTTTCTTT. This translates into CAGSLAGEAFF.

To note about this clonotype: Since a much larger clone is just one base distant, this may be a read error. V usage is TRBV6-1 and J usage is TRBJ2-5, with D perhaps matching TRBD1 (6 bases). The CDR3 is made up of 16 amino acids. CDR1 and CDR2 from the germline V gene are MNHNS and SASEGT. The V gene lost 5 bases and the J gene lost 4 bases, with 20 bases spanning the gap. The chain's CDR3 is CASSKEGYRVSETQYF. The CDR3 DNA follows: TGTGCCAGCAGTAAAGAAGGCTACAGGGTATCAGAGACCCAGTACTTC.

V and J are TRBV6-1 and TRBJ2-1; 9 bases line up with TRBD1. The CDR3 totals 16 residues. The trim removed 0 bases at V and 8 bases at J, leaving 8 bases unmatched. Germline V gives CDR1 MNHNS, CDR2 SASEGT. The CDR3: CASSEAGEQGADEQFF. CDR3 nucleotide sequence: TGTGCCAGCAGTGAAGCGGGGGAACAGGGGGCCGATGAGCAGTTCTTC.

The J gene is TRBJ2-7, the V gene TRBV6-5; TRBD1 agrees at 7 bases. Germline V gene sequence: CDR1 MNHEY, CDR2 SVGAGI. CDR3 length: 15 residues. The V gene end was trimmed by 4 bases and the J gene end by 3 bases; junction bases not matched to a gene: 9. The CDR3 region has the DNA TGTGCCAGCAGTTCGCCCGGGACAGTCAGCTACGAGCAGTACTTC. It specifies CASSSPGTVSYEQYF.